This T cell receptor beta chain was profiled in a study of T cell clones after liver transplantation. Study-level background: A pre-transplant mixed lymphocyte reaction with TCRbeta sequencing defined graft-donor-reactive clones followed in post-transplant blood.

Study-wide results and caveats: Rather than being deleted, graft donor-reactive T cells may have moved into the graft.

The data were produced by immunoSEQ multiplex PCR, yet TCRdb's version contains in-frame clones alone and is incomplete. The table has some 59,000 clones, approximately 77% seen once. Comment on this clone: Antigen: not known.

The CDR3 contains 13 residues. Trimming shortened V by 3 bases and J by 5 bases, and 10 bases separated the two germline ends. Germline CDR1 and CDR2: LNHDA and SQIVND (reference sequence). The TCR comes from a human patient who received a liver transplant. Some of these T cells may belong to the graft donor. V and J are TRBV19 and TRBJ1-1; maybe TRBD1 (5 bases). This sample comprised CD4+ T cells from blood, obtained at the 22-month timepoint. Written as DNA, the CDR3 is TGTGCCAGTAGTATGAGGGGTGGAACTGAAGCTTTCTTT. This gives the protein CASSMRGGTEAFF. Full variable domain (remainder filled in from reference TRBV19 and TRBJ1-1): DGGITQSPKYLFRKEGQNVTLSCEQNLNHDAMYWYRQDPGQGLRLIYYSQIVNDFQKGDIAEGYSVSREKKESFPLTVTSAQKNPTAFYLCASSMRGGTEAFFGQGTRLTVV.